This TCR beta chain is drawn from a study of chronic HIV infection and antiretroviral therapy. TCRdb processed the 5' RACE reads anew with MiXCR; each CDR3 protein has one entry. The data contain under 55,000 distinct CDR3 sequences, roughly 19% of them singletons. This clonotype showed up just a few times. The J segment lost 5 bases and the V segment lost 6 bases, leaving 10 bases of the junction unmatched. Germline loops: CDR1 SNHLY, CDR2 FYNNEI. This CDR3 spans 15 amino acids. The chain employs TRBV2 and TRBJ2-1; 7 nucleotides align to TRBD1. This TCR was recovered from an adult who had HIV and had not received antiretroviral therapy, or was an uninfected healthy control (not recorded which). The material sequenced was peripheral blood. In nucleotides, the CDR3 is TGTGCCAGCAGCCTAACGAGGGACAGCCACAATGAGCAGTTCTTC. Its protein is CASSLTRDSHNEQFF.